This T cell receptor beta chain emerged from a study of blood T cell repertoires in COVID-19. The CDR3 has 14 residues. Germline values: CDR1 SGHRS, CDR2 YFSETQ. Trimming took off 5 bases at V and 7 bases at J, with 18 bases between the two ends. TCRdb's copy holds only in-frame clones and misses some; the assay was immunoSEQ multiplex PCR. There are some 250,000 clones in the sample; roughly 88% occur only once, and around 25% lies in the top ten. This TCR was sampled from a man between 35 and 55 years old with acute or convalescent COVID-19. Material for sequencing was peripheral blood. This rearrangement joins TRBV5-1 to TRBJ1-2; no clear D. CDR3 loop: CASRIRARESGYTF. CDR3 DNA: TGCGCCAGCAGGATAAGGGCGAGGGAAAGTGGCTACACCTTC.